The TCR beta chain under discussion was sequenced for a study of radiotherapy plus CTLA-4 blockade in lung cancer. Study summary: There were objective responses in 18% of patients, and 31% had disease control. Findings and caveats of the study: Tumor-derived TCR clones expanded in blood after radiotherapy plus ipilimumab. Early blood T cell clone changes and increased post-radiation serum interferon-beta were reportedly the strongest response predictors.

Those with chemo-refractory metastatic non-small-cell lung cancer were treated with focal radiation combined with CTLA-4 blockade using ipilimumab. As for this clone: Antigen: not known.

The data were produced by immunoSEQ multiplex PCR, yet TCRdb's version contains in-frame clones alone and is incomplete. Of 64,000 or so clones listed, less than 75% are singletons. The source material was peripheral blood, sampled from a patient treated with radiotherapy plus ipilimumab. The TCR sequence derives from a human donor with non-small cell lung cancer whose response to radiotherapy plus ipilimumab could not be evaluated.

The CDR3 bases are TGTGCCAGCAGCTTAGATTTGACTGTTGTAGATACGCAGTATTTT. This translates into CASSLDLTVVDTQYF. This chain connects TRBV11-2 to TRBJ2-3, with D hard to call. The CDR3 has 15 residues. Germline assignment: CDR1 SGHAT and CDR2 FQNNGV. V lost 0 bases, J lost 5 bases, and 12 bases lay in between.